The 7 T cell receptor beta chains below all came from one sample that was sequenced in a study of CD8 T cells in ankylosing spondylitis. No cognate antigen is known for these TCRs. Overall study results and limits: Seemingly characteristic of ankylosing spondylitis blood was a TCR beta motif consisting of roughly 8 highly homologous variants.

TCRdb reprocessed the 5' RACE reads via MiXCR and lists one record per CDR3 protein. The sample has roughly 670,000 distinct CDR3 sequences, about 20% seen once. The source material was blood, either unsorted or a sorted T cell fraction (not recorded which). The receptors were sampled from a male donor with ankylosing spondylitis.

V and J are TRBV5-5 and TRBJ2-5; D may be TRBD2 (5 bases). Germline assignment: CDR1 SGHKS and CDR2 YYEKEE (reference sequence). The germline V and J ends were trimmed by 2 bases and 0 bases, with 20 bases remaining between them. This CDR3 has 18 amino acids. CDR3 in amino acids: CASSFVDEDWWYQETQYF. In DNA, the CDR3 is TGTGCCAGCAGCTTCGTAGATGAGGACTGGTGGTACCAAGAGACCCAGTACTTC. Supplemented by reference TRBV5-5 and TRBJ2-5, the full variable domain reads DAGVTQSPTHLIKTRGQQVTLRCSPISGHKSVSWYQQVLGQGPQFIFQYYEKEERGRGNFPDRFSARQFPNYSSELNVNALLLGDSALYLCASSFVDEDWWYQETQYFGPGTRLLVL.

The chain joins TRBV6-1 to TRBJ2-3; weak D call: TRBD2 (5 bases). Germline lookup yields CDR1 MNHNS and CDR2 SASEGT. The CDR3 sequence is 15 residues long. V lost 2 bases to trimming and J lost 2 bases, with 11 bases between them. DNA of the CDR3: TGTGCCAGCAGTGAAATTACGGGGTACACAGATACGCAGTATTTT. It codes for CASSEITGYTDTQYF.

CDR3 in DNA: TGCAGTGCTAGAGAGACACTCCAGACAGCTAGCAATCAGCCCCAGCATTTT. It translates to CSARETLQTASNQPQHF. The chain uses TRBV20-1 and TRBJ1-5, with D possibly being TRBD1 (5 bases). The CDR3 loop spans 17 amino acids. Germline V gene data show CDR1 as DFQATT and CDR2 as SNEGSKA (reference sequence). Trimming removed 0 bases at V and 0 bases at J, with 15 bases between.

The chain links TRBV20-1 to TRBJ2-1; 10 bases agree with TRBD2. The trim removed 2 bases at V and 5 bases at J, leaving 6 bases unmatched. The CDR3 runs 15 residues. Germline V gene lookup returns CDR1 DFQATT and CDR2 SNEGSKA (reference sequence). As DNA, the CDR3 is TGCAGTGCTAGACAGCGGGAGGGCCGGAACAATGAGCAGTTCTTC. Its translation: CSARQREGRNNEQFF.

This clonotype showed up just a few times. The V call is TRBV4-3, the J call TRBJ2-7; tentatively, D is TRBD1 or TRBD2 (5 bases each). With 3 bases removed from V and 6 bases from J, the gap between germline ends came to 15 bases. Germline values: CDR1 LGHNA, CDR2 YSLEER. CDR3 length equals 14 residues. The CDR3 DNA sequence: TGCGCCAGCAGCCAGGGGACCTTGGGCGGCGAGCAGTACTTC. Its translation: CASSQGTLGGEQYF.

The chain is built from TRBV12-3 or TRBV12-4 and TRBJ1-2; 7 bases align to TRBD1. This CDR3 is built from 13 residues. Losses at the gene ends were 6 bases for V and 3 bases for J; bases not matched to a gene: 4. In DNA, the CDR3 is TGTGCCAGCAGGGCAGGGGGGTACTATGGCTACACCTTC. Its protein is CASRAGGYYGYTF.

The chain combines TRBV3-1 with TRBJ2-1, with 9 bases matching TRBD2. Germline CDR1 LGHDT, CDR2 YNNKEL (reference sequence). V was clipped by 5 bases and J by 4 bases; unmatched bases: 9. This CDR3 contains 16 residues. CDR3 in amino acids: CASSSGASGVYNEQFF. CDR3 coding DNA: TGTGCCAGCAGCTCAGGGGCTAGCGGGGTATACAATGAGCAGTTCTTC.